Following are 26 T cell receptor beta chains from one sample sequenced in a study of shared clonotypes between healthy human individuals. Sequencing was performed with immunoSEQ multiplex PCR; in TCRdb, only in-frame clones are kept and a portion is missing. The profile shows about 2.4 million clones, 90% to 95% of them singletons. The sample comprised naive CD4+ T cells sorted from blood. Documented subset: CD45RA+ positively selected. The receptors here all came from a young man in good health.

The V call is TRBV5-6, the J call TRBJ1-1; perhaps TRBD1 as D (6 bases). This CDR3 contains 14 residues. Germline assignment: CDR1 SGHDT and CDR2 YYEEEE. Trimming stripped 7 bases from V and 4 bases from J, with 17 bases between. CDR3 in amino acids: CASELGQGSTEAFF. The CDR3 region has the DNA TGTGCCAGCGAGCTAGGGCAGGGGAGCACTGAAGCTTTCTTT.

This chain links TRBV7-4 with TRBJ1-2; maybe TRBD1 (5 bases). The CDR3 runs 16 residues. Per the germline V gene, CDR1 is SGHVT and CDR2 is SQSDAQ. The V and J ends lost 0 bases and 5 bases respectively, with 16 bases between them. In DNA, the CDR3 is TGTGCCAGCAGCTTAGCGTTGGACAAATGTTCATATGGCTACACCTTC. It is translated as CASSLALDKCSYGYTF.

The chain employs TRBV18 and TRBJ2-2; D possibly corresponds to TRBD2 (5 bases). Per germline, CDR1 KGHSH and CDR2 LQKENI. V gave up 0 bases and J gave up 4 bases, with 12 bases separating them. The CDR3 is 16 amino acids. CDR3 loop: CASSPPSLGVTGELFF. CDR3 nucleotides: TGTGCCAGCTCACCACCCTCATTGGGAGTCACCGGGGAGCTGTTTTTT.

The chain joins TRBV5-4 to TRBJ2-3; possible D gene TRBD1, 6 bases. The CDR3 contains 15 residues. V was shortened by 4 bases and J by 0 bases, with 12 bases between the two germline ends. Germline-derived CDR1 and CDR2 are SGHNT and YYREEE (reference sequence). CDR3: CASSRDIASTDTQYF. For the CDR3, the DNA is TGTGCCAGCAGCCGGGACATAGCTAGCACAGATACGCAGTATTTT.

The rearrangement uses TRBV6-6 and TRBJ2-3; TRBD2 aligns across 10 bases. The CDR3 consists of 16 residues. Per the germline V gene, CDR1 is MNHNY and CDR2 is SVGAGI (reference sequence). V was pared by 6 bases and J by 4 bases, with 10 bases of the junction left unmatched. The CDR3 loop reads CASRLSGRWDADTQYF. CDR3 DNA: TGTGCCAGCAGACTTAGCGGGAGGTGGGACGCAGATACGCAGTATTTT.

The chain combines TRBV15 with TRBJ2-3; D is perhaps TRBD1 or TRBD2 (6 bases each). V dropped 5 bases and J dropped 0 bases, with 15 bases sitting between them. CDR1 is LNHNV and CDR2 is YYDKDF in the germline V gene (reference sequence). This CDR3 has 16 amino acids. This CDR3 reads CATSDVGGPSTDTQYF. CDR3 DNA sequence: TGTGCCACCAGCGACGTCGGGGGCCCTAGCACAGATACGCAGTATTTT.

V is TRBV4-1 and J is TRBJ2-1, with 7 bases fitting TRBD2. Germline CDR1 reads MGHRA; CDR2 reads YSYEKL. The CDR3 sequence is 16 residues long. V was pared by 6 bases and J by 7 bases, with 15 bases of the junction left unmatched. The CDR3 sequence is CASSRGLVNTQNEQFF. In DNA, the CDR3 is TGCGCCAGCAGTCGAGGACTAGTTAACACCCAAAATGAGCAGTTCTTC.

The V and J genes are TRBV18 and TRBJ2-3; D uncertain. Trimming took off 6 bases at V and 0 bases at J, with 7 bases between the two ends. This CDR3 is 13 amino acids long. Germline V gene sequence: CDR1 KGHSH, CDR2 LQKENI. The CDR3 spells CASSSTSTDTQYF. The DNA for the CDR3 is TGTGCCAGCTCGTCTACTAGCACAGATACGCAGTATTTT. The full variable domain, with the rest looked up from reference TRBV18 and TRBJ2-3, is NAGVMQNPRHLVRRRGQEARLRCSPMKGHSHVYWYRQLPEEGLKFMVYLQKENIIDESGMPKERFSAEFPKEGPSILRIQQVVRGDSAAYFCASSSTSTDTQYFGPGTRLTVL.

The V gene is TRBV28, the J gene TRBJ1-6, with TRBD1 identical over 7 bases. The V and J ends lost 4 bases and 9 bases, in that order; junction bases with no gene match: 6. Germline V lookup: CDR1 MDHEN, CDR2 SYDVKM. The CDR3 totals 14 residues. The CDR3 region is CASSSGRGVSPLHF. In DNA, the CDR3 is TGTGCCAGCAGTTCCGGCAGGGGGGTTTCACCCCTCCACTTT.

This clone has only one observation. The J gene is TRBJ2-7, the V gene TRBV11-2; possibly TRBD1 for D (6 bases). V lost 6 bases and J lost 3, with 15 bases in between. The germline V gene encodes CDR1 SGHAT and CDR2 FQNNGV. The CDR3 length is 14 residues. Here the CDR3 reads CASSSIRDNYEQYF. Written as DNA, the CDR3 is TGTGCCAGCAGTTCAATCCGGGACAACTACGAGCAGTACTTC.

This chain joins TRBV6-1 and TRBJ1-5; tentative D call: TRBD1 (6 bases). There are 17 residues in the CDR3. The germline V gene has CDR1 MNHNS and CDR2 SASEGT. V dropped 4 bases and J dropped 0 bases, with 16 bases sitting between them. The CDR3, as DNA: TGTGCCAGCAGTGGACCCGACAGGATCTATAGCAATCAGCCCCAGCATTTT. Amino acids: CASSGPDRIYSNQPQHF.

The chain has TRBV29-1 and TRBJ2-1; TRBD1 agrees at 11 bases. V lost 4 bases to trimming and J lost 6 bases; unmatched junction nucleotides: 2. Germline CDR1 reads SQVTM; CDR2 reads ANQGSEA. The CDR3 runs 13 residues. CDR3 sequence: CSVGGTGGNEQFF. The DNA of the CDR3 is TGCAGCGTTGGCGGGACAGGGGGCAATGAGCAGTTCTTC.

J is TRBJ1-4 and V is TRBV6-6; 7 bases map to TRBD1. From germline, CDR1 is MNHNY and CDR2 SVGAGI (reference sequence). This CDR3 comprises 14 residues. The V and J ends lost 5 bases and 7 bases, in that order; junction bases with no gene match: 7. The CDR3 reads CASSLLGGAEKLFF. The CDR3 region has the DNA TGTGCCAGCAGTCTATTAGGGGGCGCTGAAAAACTGTTTTTT.

The rearrangement uses TRBV5-3 and TRBJ2-1, with 8 nucleotides matching TRBD2. TRBV5-3 is placed among ORFs of uncertain function. With 4 bases clipped from V and 3 bases from J, the junction kept 12 bases outside the gene matches. CDR3 length: 17 residues. The CDR3 loop is CARSRIAGPTHYNEQFF. CDR3 in DNA: TGTGCCAGAAGCCGAATAGCGGGACCAACTCACTACAATGAGCAGTTCTTC.

The rearrangement links TRBV2 to TRBJ2-5, with D tentatively TRBD1 (5 bases). The CDR3 has 15 residues. The germline CDR1 and CDR2 sequences are SNHLY and FYNNEI. V was shortened by 4 bases and J by 4 bases, with 16 bases between the two germline ends. The CDR3 coding sequence is TGTGCCAGCAGTGCCGGAAGCAGGGAAATAGAGACCCAGTACTTC. This gives the protein CASSAGSREIETQYF.

The chain uses TRBV5-1 and TRBJ2-7, with TRBD1 matching 7 bases. V trimming: 5 bases; J trimming: 0 bases; junction bases outside the gene matches: 5. The CDR3 sequence is 14 residues long. CDR1 SGHRS and CDR2 YFSETQ come from the germline V gene. The CDR3 nucleotides are TGCGCCAGCAGAGGGACAGTTAGCTCCTACGAGCAGTACTTC. This sequence encodes CASRGTVSSYEQYF.

The V and J genes are TRBV10-3 and TRBJ2-1, with D uncertain. The CDR3 extends over 13 amino acids. V was clipped by 5 bases and J by 4 bases, with 9 bases between them. Germline V CDR1 and CDR2: ENHRY, SYGVKD. As DNA, the CDR3 is TGTGCCATCAGTACGACACTGTACAATGAGCAGTTCTTC. It encodes CAISTTLYNEQFF.

This chain links TRBV5-6 with TRBJ2-5; 7 bases match TRBD1. Losses at the gene ends were 5 bases for V and 4 bases for J; bases not matched to a gene: 2. The length of the CDR3 is 12 residues. CDR1 is SGHDT, CDR2 YYEEEE, per germline. CDR3 protein: CASSYRGETQYF. The CDR3 bases are TGTGCCAGCAGTTACAGGGGAGAGACCCAGTACTTC.

This clone was observed a single time. Other nucleotide sequences from this sample produce the same CDR3. The chain employs TRBV5-1 and TRBJ2-5, with 7 positions matching TRBD1. V shed 3 bases, J shed 5 bases, and the junction held 4 bases outside the gene matches. The CDR3 runs to 13 residues. Germline CDR1 SGHRS, CDR2 YFSETQ. In DNA, the CDR3 is TGCGCCAGCAGCTCGGGACAGCGGGAGACCCAGTACTTC. It codes for CASSSGQRETQYF.

The chain couples TRBV4-3 to TRBJ2-7; 7 bases fit TRBD1. This CDR3 is built from 13 residues. CDR1 LGHNA and CDR2 YSLEER come from the germline V gene. V was pared by 0 bases and J by 5 bases, with 1 base of the junction left unmatched. The DNA for the CDR3 is TGCGCCAGCAGCCAAGACCAGGGGGACGAGCAGTACTTC. Translated, it gives CASSQDQGDEQYF.

This sequence joins TRBV21-1 and TRBJ1-1. TRBV21-1 is a listed pseudogene. The CDR3 is 17 residues long. This CDR3 is CASTRSILWVLNTEAFF. The DNA of the CDR3 is TGTGCCAGCACCCGATCTATCTTGTGGGTCCTGAACACTGAAGCTTTCTTT.

The chain carries TRBV7-2 and TRBJ2-5; 15 bases agree with TRBD2. The germline gives CDR1 SGHTA, CDR2 FQGNSA. The V gene end was trimmed by 6 bases and the J gene end by 7 bases; junction bases not matched to a gene: 12. This CDR3 comprises 17 residues. The CDR3 loop is CASSPGTSGRNEMTQYF. CDR3 DNA: TGTGCCAGCAGTCCCGGGACTAGCGGGAGGAATGAGATGACCCAGTACTTC.

This sequence joins TRBV19 and TRBJ2-2, with D perhaps matching TRBD1 (6 bases). Germline V gene lookup returns CDR1 LNHDA and CDR2 SQIVND (reference sequence). The V gene lost 9 bases and the J gene lost 1 base, with 15 bases spanning the gap. This CDR3 comprises 15 residues. CDR3 sequence: CASCYQGKNTGELFF. DNA for the CDR3: TGTGCCAGCTGTTACCAGGGGAAGAACACCGGGGAGCTGTTTTTT. Full variable domain (rest looked up from reference TRBV19 and TRBJ2-2): DGGITQSPKYLFRKEGQNVTLSCEQNLNHDAMYWYRQDPGQGLRLIYYSQIVNDFQKGDIAEGYSVSREKKESFPLTVTSAQKNPTAFYLCASCYQGKNTGELFFGEGSRLTVL.

V gene TRBV11-2 combines with J gene TRBJ1-2; 7 positions match TRBD1. From germline, CDR1 is SGHAT and CDR2 FQNNGV. V lost 1 base to trimming and J lost 8 bases; unmatched junction nucleotides: 10. CDR3 length equals 15 residues. The DNA of the CDR3 is TGTGCCAGCAGCTTAGTTGGCAGGGGGGTCGAGGGCTACACCTTC. Translated, it gives CASSLVGRGVEGYTF.

The genes are TRBV10-3 and TRBJ2-3; D perhaps matches TRBD1 (6 bases). The V end lost 6 bases, the J end lost 5 bases, and 9 bases lay between the germline ends. The germline V gene has CDR1 ENHRY and CDR2 SYGVKD. The CDR3 extends over 12 amino acids. The chain's CDR3 is CAISPGVDTQYF. The CDR3 bases are TGTGCCATCAGCCCAGGGGTAGATACGCAGTATTTT.

The V and J genes are TRBV6-5 and TRBJ1-1, with D possibly matching TRBD1 (6 bases). This CDR3 has 14 amino acids. The V end lost 7 bases, the J end lost 1 base, and 13 bases lay between the germline ends. Germline V gene data show CDR1 as MNHEY and CDR2 as SVGAGI. CDR3 nucleotides: TGTGCCAGCACCAAAAAAGGGGGGAACACTGAAGCTTTCTTT. Its protein is CASTKKGGNTEAFF.